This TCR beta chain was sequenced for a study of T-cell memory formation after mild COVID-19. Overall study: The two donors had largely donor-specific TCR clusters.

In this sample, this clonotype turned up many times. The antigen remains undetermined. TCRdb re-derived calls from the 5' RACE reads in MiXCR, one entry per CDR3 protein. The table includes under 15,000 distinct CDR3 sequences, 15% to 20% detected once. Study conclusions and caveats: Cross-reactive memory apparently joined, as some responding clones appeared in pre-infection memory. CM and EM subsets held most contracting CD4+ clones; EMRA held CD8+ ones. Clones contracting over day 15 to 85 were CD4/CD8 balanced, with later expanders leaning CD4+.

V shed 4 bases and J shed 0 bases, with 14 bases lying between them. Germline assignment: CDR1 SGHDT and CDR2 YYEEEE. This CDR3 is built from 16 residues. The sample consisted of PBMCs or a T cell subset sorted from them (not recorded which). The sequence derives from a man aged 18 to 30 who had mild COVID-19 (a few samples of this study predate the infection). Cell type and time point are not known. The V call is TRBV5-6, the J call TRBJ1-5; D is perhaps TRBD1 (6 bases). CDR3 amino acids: CASSLGAGYSNQPQHF. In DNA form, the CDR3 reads TGTGCCAGCAGCCTGGGGGCGGGCTATAGCAATCAGCCCCAGCATTTT.